This TCR beta chain stems from a study of cytomegalovirus exposure and HLA in healthy donors. This PCR relied on a set of 60 Vbeta primers and 13 Jbeta primers. Clones were read by immunoSEQ multiplex PCR, and TCRdb kept only the in-frame ones, dropping some. The sample contains approximately 160,000 clones, about 80% of which appear only once. Donors were ostensibly healthy at sampling, although undocumented immune exposures were probable. General study points: Generally TCR sequences proved uncommon, though certain public TCRs appeared in numerous donors.

This clone appeared once. Antigen specificity is unknown. Deletions cut 3 bases from V and 7 bases from J, with 12 bases between. The CDR3 runs to 12 residues. Germline loops: CDR1 SQVTM, CDR2 ANQGSEA. The receptor's source is a male donor in good health and CMV-seronegative. The V and J genes are TRBV29-1 and TRBJ1-1, with D maybe TRBD1 (6 bases). Material: PBMCs. CDR3 loop: CSVDGGLGEAFF. CDR3 coding DNA: TGCAGCGTTGACGGGGGGCTGGGTGAAGCTTTCTTT.